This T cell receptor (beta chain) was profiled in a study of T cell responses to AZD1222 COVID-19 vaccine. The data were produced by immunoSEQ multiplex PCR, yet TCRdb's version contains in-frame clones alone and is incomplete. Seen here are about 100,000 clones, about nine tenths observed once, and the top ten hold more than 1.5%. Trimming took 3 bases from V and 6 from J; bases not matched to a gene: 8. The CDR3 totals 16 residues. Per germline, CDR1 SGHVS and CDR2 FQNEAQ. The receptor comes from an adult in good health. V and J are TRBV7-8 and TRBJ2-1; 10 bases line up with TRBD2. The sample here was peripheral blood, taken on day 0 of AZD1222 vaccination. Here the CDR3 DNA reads TGTGCCAGCAGCTTCCTAGCGGGAGTATCGGGCAATGAGCAGTTCTTC. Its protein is CASSFLAGVSGNEQFF.